These T cell receptor beta chains were read from a single sample in a study of PD-L1 blockade in urothelial cancer. Using immunoSEQ multiplex PCR, the repertoire was profiled, and TCRdb retains in-frame clones only, with some absent. The repertoire holds about 84,000 clones, over 80% seen once, with more than 8% in the top ten. Sample: PBMCs, taken around atezolizumab (anti-PD-L1) treatment. The receptors derive from a man aged 65-85 years with urothelial cancer. The CDR3 runs from the conserved cysteine through the conserved F or W. Fields, in order: D gene, J gene, clone size, V gene, CDR3 length, CDR3 protein, CDR3 DNA. D genes are given only for firm matches. Clone size is given for some rows only: seen once, a few or many times, or a class if the clone is expanded.

d_gene: -
j_gene: TRBJ2-7
abundance: -
v_gene: TRBV5-1
len: 13
CDR3aa: CASSLYGEREQYF
CDR3nt: TGCGCCAGCAGCTTGTACGGGGAAAGGGAGCAGTACTTC

d_gene: TRBD2
j_gene: TRBJ2-1
abundance: -
v_gene: TRBV29-1
len: 15
CDR3aa: CSVTLLAGGGNEQFF
CDR3nt: TGCAGCGTGACCTTACTAGCGGGAGGGGGCAATGAGCAGTTCTTC

d_gene: -
j_gene: TRBJ2-7
abundance: -
v_gene: TRBV20-1
len: 11
CDR3aa: CSARVGREQYF
CDR3nt: TGCAGTGCTAGAGTAGGGAGGGAGCAGTACTTC

d_gene: -
j_gene: TRBJ2-5
abundance: -
v_gene: TRBV2
len: 14
CDR3aa: CASSEDWTEETQYF
CDR3nt: TGTGCCAGCAGTGAAGACTGGACAGAAGAGACCCAGTACTTC

d_gene: TRBD1
j_gene: TRBJ2-7
abundance: once
v_gene: TRBV5-4
len: 13
CDR3aa: CASSWDRGYEQYF
CDR3nt: TGTGCCAGCAGCTGGGACAGGGGATACGAGCAGTACTTC

d_gene: TRBD1
j_gene: TRBJ2-1
abundance: -
v_gene: TRBV2
len: 11
CDR3aa: CASTEDRRQFF
CDR3nt: TGTGCCAGCACCGAGGACAGGAGGCAGTTCTTC

d_gene: -
j_gene: TRBJ1-1
abundance: -
v_gene: TRBV7-2
len: 13
CDR3aa: CASSLQGGLEAFF
CDR3nt: TGTGCCAGCAGCTTACAAGGCGGCCTTGAAGCTTTCTTT

d_gene: TRBD1
j_gene: TRBJ1-5
abundance: -
v_gene: TRBV10-2
len: 13
CDR3aa: CASRQGAQQPQHF
CDR3nt: TGCGCCAGCAGGCAGGGGGCCCAACAGCCCCAGCATTTT

d_gene: TRBD1
j_gene: TRBJ2-1
abundance: once
v_gene: TRBV5-8
len: 18
CDR3aa: CASSSLGTVSLSYNEQFF
CDR3nt: TGTGCCAGCAGCTCCCTCGGGACAGTTTCTCTCTCCTACAATGAGCAGTTCTTC

d_gene: -
j_gene: TRBJ1-1
abundance: -
v_gene: TRBV27
len: 15
CDR3aa: CASSLSLGVNTEAFF
CDR3nt: TGTGCCAGCAGTTTATCGTTAGGGGTGAACACTGAAGCTTTCTTT